What follows are 30 T cell receptor beta chains derived from one specimen sequenced in a study of CD8+ T cells in alopecia areata. The authors extracted RNA and reverse transcribed it into cDNA as the sequencing template. The data were produced by immunoSEQ multiplex PCR, yet TCRdb's version contains in-frame clones alone and is incomplete. The data show tens of thousands of clones, with roughly 50% seen just once and about a fifth held by the top ten. The treatment: oral pan-JAK inhibitor, 5-10 mg twice daily. The source was CD8+ T cells sorted from blood, collected around week 36, from a patient treated with tofacitinib. The origin of the receptors is a human donor with alopecia areata.

This rearrangement joins TRBV30 to TRBJ2-7, with 7 bases matching TRBD1. The germline V gene has CDR1 GTSNPN and CDR2 SVGIG (reference sequence). The CDR3 sequence is 13 residues long. V was pared by 1 base and J by 3 bases, with 3 bases of the junction left unmatched. The CDR3 DNA reads TGTGCCTGGAGTGAGACAGGGAGCTACGAGCAGTACTTC. Its translation: CAWSETGSYEQYF.

The table lists this clone with a few counts. This rearrangement joins TRBV29-1 to TRBJ2-1; D is tentatively TRBD1 or TRBD2 (5 bases each). CDR1 is SQVTM, CDR2 ANQGSEA, per germline. This CDR3 comprises 12 residues. Trimming pared 4 bases from V and 9 bases from J, leaving 13 bases between. The CDR3 DNA is TGCAGCGTTGTTCAGCAGAGGGGTGAGCAGTTCTTC. Translation: CSVVQQRGEQFF.

The genes are TRBV9 and TRBJ1-2; D remains unclear. CDR1 and CDR2 (germline): SGDLS, YYNGEE. Trimming removed 0 bases at V and 0 bases at J, with 6 bases between. CDR3 length: 14 residues. The DNA for the CDR3 is TGTGCCAGCAGCGTAGCAGGAGCTAACTATGGCTACACCTTC. As protein: CASSVAGANYGYTF. The full variable domain, with the rest looked up from reference TRBV9 and TRBJ1-2, is DSGVTQTPKHLITATGQRVTLRCSPRSGDLSVYWYQQSLDQGLQFLIQYYNGEERAKGNILERFSAQQFPDLHSELNLSSLELGDSALYFCASSVAGANYGYTFGSGTRLTVV.

The V and J genes are TRBV29-1 and TRBJ2-7; TRBD2 is a possible D gene (6 bases). V lost 6 bases, J lost 5 bases, and 17 bases lay in between. The CDR3 loop spans 13 amino acids. The germline V gene has CDR1 SQVTM and CDR2 ANQGSEA. Here the CDR3 reads CSVRLGSLDEQYF. The CDR3 DNA is TGCAGCGTGCGACTAGGAAGTCTCGACGAGCAGTACTTC.

The rearrangement joins TRBV15 to TRBJ2-4; TRBD2 matches 10 bases. After removal of 2 bases from V and 7 bases from J, the junction contained 17 bases not matched to a gene. This CDR3 contains 19 residues. Germline V gene sequence: CDR1 LNHNV, CDR2 YYDKDF (reference sequence). The CDR3: CATSRPRTSGTSLTNIQYF. The CDR3 region has the DNA TGTGCCACCAGCAGACCGAGGACTAGCGGCACGTCATTAACTAACATTCAGTACTTC.

The chain joins TRBV6-6 to TRBJ1-4, with D possibly TRBD1 on 5 matching bases. Germline V lookup: CDR1 MNHNY, CDR2 SVGAGI (reference sequence). The CDR3 is made up of 14 amino acids. V was trimmed by 4 bases and J by 8 bases, leaving 14 bases between them. The CDR3 sequence: CASSFDPRDEKLFF. CDR3 DNA sequence: TGTGCCAGCAGTTTCGACCCCAGGGACGAAAAACTGTTTTTT.

The rearrangement links TRBV29-1 to TRBJ2-1; 11 nucleotides line up with TRBD2. There are 14 residues in the CDR3. The germline CDR1 and CDR2 sequences are SQVTM and ANQGSEA. Losses at the gene ends were 3 bases for V and 10 bases for J; bases not matched to a gene: 8. As DNA, the CDR3 is TGCAGCGTTGAGGATAGCGGGAGGGATGGGGAGCAGTTCTTC. This gives the protein CSVEDSGRDGEQFF.

The rearrangement uses TRBV19 and TRBJ2-7, with D uncertain. The CDR3 is 13 amino acids. CDR1 and CDR2 (germline): LNHDA, SQIVND (reference sequence). V dropped 7 bases and J dropped 0 bases, with 10 bases sitting between them. The CDR3 is CASIDQSSYEQYF. Written as DNA, the CDR3 is TGTGCCAGTATTGACCAGAGCTCCTACGAGCAGTACTTC. The full variable domain, rest sourced from reference TRBV19 and TRBJ2-7, is DGGITQSPKYLFRKEGQNVTLSCEQNLNHDAMYWYRQDPGQGLRLIYYSQIVNDFQKGDIAEGYSVSREKKESFPLTVTSAQKNPTAFYLCASIDQSSYEQYFGPGTRLTVT.

The rearrangement links TRBV25-1 to TRBJ2-4; a weak D match, TRBD2 (6 bases). Germline values: CDR1 MGHDK, CDR2 SYGVNS. V lost 2 bases and J 4 bases, leaving 9 bases between the germline ends. The CDR3 runs to 14 residues. Written as DNA, the CDR3 is TGTGCCAGCAGTGAAGCAAGCGGGAAAAACATTCAGTACTTC. Translating gives CASSEASGKNIQYF.

V gene TRBV30 combines with J gene TRBJ2-1; D unresolved. From germline, CDR1 is GTSNPN and CDR2 SVGIG (reference sequence). Trimming shortened V by 3 bases and J by 4 bases, and 10 bases separated the two germline ends. The CDR3 sequence is 13 residues long. DNA of the CDR3: TGTGCCTGGAGCGTTGGGGAATACAATGAGCAGTTCTTC. This codes for CAWSVGEYNEQFF.

The table lists this clone with a count of one. The chain joins TRBV6-5 to TRBJ2-7; 9 bases line up with TRBD2. Germline loops: CDR1 MNHEY, CDR2 SVGAGI. The trim removed 0 bases at V and 2 bases at J, leaving 2 bases unmatched. The CDR3 is 15 residues long. CDR3 sequence (DNA): TGTGCCAGCAGTTACTCTCCTAGCGGGGCCTACGAGCAGTACTTC. Its translation is CASSYSPSGAYEQYF.

This clone was detected only a few times. The rearrangement joins TRBV29-1 to TRBJ2-1; TRBD2 is a possible D gene (5 bases). CDR1 and CDR2 (germline): SQVTM, ANQGSEA. The ends were cut back, 2 bases at V and 10 bases at J, with 18 bases in the middle. This CDR3 contains 14 residues. The CDR3 DNA reads TGCAGCGTTGAATTGACTGGCCCGGGGAAAGAGCAGTTCTTC. Translating it yields CSVELTGPGKEQFF.

The chain employs TRBV11-2 and TRBJ1-5; unclear D gene. Germline CDR1 is SGHAT and CDR2 is FQNNGV. The CDR3 is 12 amino acids. V lost 5 bases and J lost 2, with 4 bases in between. The CDR3 bases are TGTGCCAGCAGCGGGGGCAATCAGCCCCAGCATTTT. It codes for CASSGGNQPQHF.

This clone was detected a few times. V and J are TRBV7-3 and TRBJ2-7, with TRBD2 matching 7 bases. The junction had 10 bases not matched to a gene; V was cut back by 5 bases and J by 3 bases. Looked up from germline, CDR1 is SGHTA and CDR2 is FQGTGA. CDR3 length: 15 residues. The CDR3 sequence: CASSPVGLYYYEQYF. CDR3 coding DNA: TGTGCCAGCAGCCCTGTGGGACTATACTACTACGAGCAGTACTTC.

This sequence joins TRBV4-1 and TRBJ1-2; 10 bases are a match to TRBD1. The CDR3 loop spans 16 amino acids. Germline assignment: CDR1 MGHRA and CDR2 YSYEKL. Trimming cost V 1 base and J 7 bases; bases outside gene matches: 9. CDR3 nucleotides: TGCGCCAGCAGCCAAGTCCCGACAGGGGGCGCGTTTGGCTACACCTTC. This sequence encodes CASSQVPTGGAFGYTF.

This clone is categorized as medium-sized. The chain is built from TRBV9 and TRBJ1-1, with 7 bases matching TRBD1. Germline CDR1 SGDLS, CDR2 YYNGEE. The CDR3 runs 14 residues. Germline trimming cut 4 bases from V and 4 bases from J; bases unmatched to any gene: 7. The CDR3 is CASSSQGMGTEAFF. The CDR3 DNA sequence: TGTGCCAGCAGCTCACAGGGGATGGGCACTGAAGCTTTCTTT.

This sequence joins TRBV7-2 and TRBJ1-1, with TRBD1 as a possible D gene (6 bases). Trimming cost V 5 bases and J 11 bases, with 24 bases left between them. CDR1 and CDR2 from the germline V gene are SGHTA and FQGNSA. The CDR3 is 15 amino acids. DNA for the CDR3: TGTGCCAGCAGCCCCGATTCGGGGGGGCGAATTTCGGCTTTCTTT. Protein sequence: CASSPDSGGRISAFF.

The chain combines TRBV15 with TRBJ1-6; a possible D gene is TRBD1 (6 bases). Trimming shortened V by 4 bases and J by 5 bases, and 15 bases separated the two germline ends. In germline, CDR1 is LNHNV, CDR2 YYDKDF (reference sequence). The CDR3 has 16 residues. CDR3 region: CATSMVPGDDNSPLHF. The DNA of the CDR3 is TGTGCCACCAGCATGGTCCCAGGGGACGATAATTCACCCCTCCACTTT.

The chain uses TRBV6-1 and TRBJ2-7; D might be TRBD2 (5 bases). Trimming stripped 6 bases from V and 2 bases from J, with 17 bases between. The CDR3 has 15 amino acids. Per the germline V gene, CDR1 is MNHNS and CDR2 is SASEGT. The CDR3 here is CASSLVGSIAYEQYF. The CDR3 DNA sequence: TGTGCCAGCAGCCTCGTGGGGAGCATAGCCTACGAGCAGTACTTC.

This chain connects TRBV9 to TRBJ1-1; D uncertain. Trimming left V 4 bases short and J 7 bases short, with 11 bases between. The CDR3 runs to 12 residues. CDR1 SGDLS and CDR2 YYNGEE come from the germline V gene. CDR3 bases: TGTGCCAGCAGCTCAACCGGGAATGAAGCTTTCTTT. The encoded protein is CASSSTGNEAFF.

The chain employs TRBV19 and TRBJ2-7; D may be TRBD2 (6 bases). CDR3 length: 14 residues. Looked up from germline, CDR1 is LNHDA and CDR2 is SQIVND (reference sequence). Trimming removed 3 bases at V and 0 bases at J, with 9 bases between. For the CDR3, the DNA is TGTGCCAGTAGTATCGGGAGAACCTCCTACGAGCAGTACTTC. It is translated as CASSIGRTSYEQYF.

This clone was seen more than once but under ten times. The rearrangement links TRBV5-1 to TRBJ2-7; 8 bases map to TRBD2. Germline V CDR1 and CDR2: SGHRS, YFSETQ. V was pared by 3 bases and J by 2 bases, with 10 bases of the junction left unmatched. There are 16 residues in the CDR3. CDR3 sequence reads: CASSSPTSGRAYEQYF. The CDR3 DNA follows: TGCGCCAGCAGCTCACCTACTAGCGGAAGAGCCTACGAGCAGTACTTC.

V gene TRBV29-1 combines with J gene TRBJ2-6, with D unclear. Germline V CDR1 and CDR2: SQVTM, ANQGSEA. This CDR3 contains 13 residues. Trimming removed 4 bases from V and 4 bases from J, with 8 bases in between. The CDR3 reads CSVAPEGANVLTF. Here the CDR3 DNA reads TGCAGCGTTGCGCCGGAAGGGGCCAACGTCCTGACTTTC.

This clone was detected only a few times. The gene calls are TRBV30 and TRBJ2-1; TRBD2 aligns across 8 bases. This CDR3 is 11 amino acids long. With 8 bases clipped from V and 5 bases from J, the junction kept 2 bases outside the gene matches. Germline CDR1 is GTSNPN and CDR2 is SVGIG (reference sequence). The CDR3, as DNA: TGTGCCCAGCGGGGGAACAATGAGCAGTTCTTC. It is translated as CAQRGNNEQFF. Together with reference TRBV30 and TRBJ2-1, the CDR3 gives the full variable domain: SQTIHQWPATLVQPVGSPLSLECTVEGTSNPNLYWYRQAAGRGLQLLFYSVGIGQISSEVPQNLSASRPQDRQFILSSKKLLLSDSGFYLCAQRGNNEQFFGPGTRLTVL.

The chain carries TRBV6-5 and TRBJ2-1, with D perhaps TRBD1 or TRBD2 (5 bases each). The CDR3 is 11 residues long. Germline CDR1 is MNHEY and CDR2 is SVGAGI. Trimming removed 10 bases from V and 12 bases from J, with 16 bases in between. The DNA for the CDR3 is TGTGCCACAAGGGTGAGGGGTACGCAGTTCTTC. It translates to CATRVRGTQFF.

The rearrangement joins TRBV4-1 to TRBJ1-5; possibly TRBD1 for D (5 bases). The CDR3 spans 15 residues. Germline V gene lookup returns CDR1 MGHRA and CDR2 YSYEKL. V lost 0 bases, J lost 4 bases, and 10 bases lay in between. CDR3 sequence: CASSQDLGVNQPQHF. The CDR3 DNA is TGCGCCAGCAGCCAAGATCTGGGGGTAAATCAGCCCCAGCATTTT.

This chain uses TRBV30 with TRBJ2-6, with D hard to call. V lost 4 bases to trimming and J lost 0 bases, with 4 bases between them. Germline CDR1 is GTSNPN and CDR2 is SVGIG (reference sequence). This CDR3 has 13 residues. The CDR3 reads CAWTFSGANVLTF. The CDR3 nucleotides read TGTGCCTGGACGTTCTCTGGGGCCAACGTCCTGACTTTC. The variable domain in full, with the rest retrieved from reference TRBV30 and TRBJ2-6, is SQTIHQWPATLVQPVGSPLSLECTVEGTSNPNLYWYRQAAGRGLQLLFYSVGIGQISSEVPQNLSASRPQDRQFILSSKKLLLSDSGFYLCAWTFSGANVLTFGAGSRLTVL.

The J gene is TRBJ2-5, the V gene TRBV29-1; D possibly corresponds to TRBD2 (5 bases). V shed 1 base and J shed 0 bases, with 9 bases lying between them. The V gene's germline CDR1 is SQVTM and CDR2 ANQGSEA. The CDR3 length is 14 residues. The CDR3 DNA reads as TGCAGCGTTGAAGGGAGGAAGTACCAAGAGACCCAGTACTTC. It yields the protein CSVEGRKYQETQYF. The variable domain in full, completed from reference TRBV29-1 and TRBJ2-5, reads SAVISQKPSRDICQRGTSLTIQCQVDSQVTMMFWYRQQPGQSLTLIATANQGSEATYESGFVIDKFPISRPNLTFSTLTVSNMSPEDSSIYLCSVEGRKYQETQYFGPGTRLLVL.

This chain links TRBV29-1 with TRBJ1-1; D might be TRBD1 (5 bases). Trimming left V 7 bases short and J 11 bases short, with 14 bases between. The CDR3 runs to 10 residues. Germline CDR1 SQVTM, CDR2 ANQGSEA. CDR3 loop: CSALDSFAFF. The CDR3 DNA reads as TGCAGCGCCCTAGACAGTTTCGCTTTCTTT.

This rearrangement joins TRBV28 to TRBJ2-3; weak D call: TRBD1 (6 bases). Trimming took 6 bases from V and 2 from J, leaving 18 bases between them. Germline CDR1 MDHEN, CDR2 SYDVKM. CDR3 size: 16 residues. The CDR3, as DNA: TGTGCCAGCAGCCGGCCCCCTCGGACAGTCACAGATACGCAGTATTTT. It translates to CASSRPPRTVTDTQYF. Full variable domain (remainder filled in from reference TRBV28 and TRBJ2-3): DVKVTQSSRYLVKRTGEKVFLECVQDMDHENMFWYRQDPGLGLRLIYFSYDVKMKEKGDIPEGYSVSREKKERFSLILESASTNQTSMYLCASSRPPRTVTDTQYFGPGTRLTVL.